This T cell receptor beta chain was recovered during a study of T-cell reconstitution after alpha-beta-depleted transplantation in children. Construction of the TCRbeta library involved unique molecular identifiers. TCRdb recomputed calls from the PCR reads with MiXCR, one row per CDR3 protein. The sample includes about 610,000 distinct CDR3 sequences, approximately 10% of them seen just once. The CDR3 loop spans 16 amino acids. Trimming took off 2 bases at V and 0 bases at J, with 12 bases between the two ends. The table lists this clonotype with a few counts. The genes are TRBV12-3 or TRBV12-4 and TRBJ2-3; D might be TRBD2 (5 bases). This clonotype originated in a human donor who donated a stem cell graft to a child with acute myeloid leukemia. The sequencing used PBMCs from the stem cell graft donor, collected from the stem cell graft. CDR3 residues: CASSLFVGASTDTQYF. CDR3 in DNA: TGTGCCAGCAGTTTATTTGTGGGAGCTAGCACAGATACGCAGTATTTT.